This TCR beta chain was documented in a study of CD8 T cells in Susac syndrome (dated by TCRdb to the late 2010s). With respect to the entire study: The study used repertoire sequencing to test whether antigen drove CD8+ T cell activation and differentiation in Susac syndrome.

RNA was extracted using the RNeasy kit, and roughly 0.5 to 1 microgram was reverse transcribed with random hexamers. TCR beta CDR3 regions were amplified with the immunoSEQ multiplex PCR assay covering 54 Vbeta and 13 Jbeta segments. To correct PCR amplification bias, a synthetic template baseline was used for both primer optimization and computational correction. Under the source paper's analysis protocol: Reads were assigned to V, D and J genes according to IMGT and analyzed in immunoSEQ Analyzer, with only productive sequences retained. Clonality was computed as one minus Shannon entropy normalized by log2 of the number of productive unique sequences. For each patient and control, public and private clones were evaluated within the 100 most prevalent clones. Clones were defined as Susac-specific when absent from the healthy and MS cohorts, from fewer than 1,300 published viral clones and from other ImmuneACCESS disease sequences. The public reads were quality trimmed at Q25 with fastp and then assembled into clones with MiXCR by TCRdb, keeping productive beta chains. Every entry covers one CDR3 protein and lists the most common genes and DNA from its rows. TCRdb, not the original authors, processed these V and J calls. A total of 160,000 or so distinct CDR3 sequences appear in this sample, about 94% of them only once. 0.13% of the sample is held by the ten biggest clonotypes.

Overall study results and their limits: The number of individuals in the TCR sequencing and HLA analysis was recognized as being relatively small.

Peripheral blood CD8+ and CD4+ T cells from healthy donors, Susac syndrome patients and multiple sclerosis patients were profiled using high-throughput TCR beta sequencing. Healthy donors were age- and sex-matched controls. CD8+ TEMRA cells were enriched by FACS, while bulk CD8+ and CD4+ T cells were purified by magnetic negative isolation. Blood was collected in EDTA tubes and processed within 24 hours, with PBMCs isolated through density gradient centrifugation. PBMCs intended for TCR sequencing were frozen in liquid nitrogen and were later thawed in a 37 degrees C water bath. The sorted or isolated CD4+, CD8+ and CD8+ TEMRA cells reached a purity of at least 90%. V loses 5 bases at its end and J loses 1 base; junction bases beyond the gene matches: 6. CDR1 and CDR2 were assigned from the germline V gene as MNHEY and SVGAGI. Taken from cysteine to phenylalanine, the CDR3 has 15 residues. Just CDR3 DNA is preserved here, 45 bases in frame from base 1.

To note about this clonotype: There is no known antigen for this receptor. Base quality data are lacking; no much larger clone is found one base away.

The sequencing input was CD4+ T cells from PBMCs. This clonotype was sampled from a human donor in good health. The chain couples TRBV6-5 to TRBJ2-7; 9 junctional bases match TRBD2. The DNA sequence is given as TGTGCCAGCAGTCTCCGGGCGGGGGGGTCCTACGAGCAGTACTTC. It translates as CASSLRAGGSYEQYF.